The 19 T cell receptor beta chains below all came from one sample that was sequenced in a study of T cell responses to AZD1222 COVID-19 vaccine (dated by TCRdb to the early 2020s). Libraries were built with the immunoSEQ multiplex PCR assay. The source is immuneACCESS, and TCRdb retained only in-frame sequences with V and J called. Part of the clones is not carried over; for the studies checked, unresolved V genes explain less than half of this, and the remainder is unexplained. For this sample there are 140,000 to 150,000 clones; over 75% appear just once. 5.4% of the sample belongs to the ten largest clones. Interpreted using the paper, the time point label stands for: about 28 days (+/-7) after the second vaccine dose. The intended sense of this specimen's treatment or condition label: meningococcal conjugate vaccine given as trial control. The material was peripheral blood, obtained 28 days after the second dose of the MenACWY control vaccine. These receptors were collected from an adult who received the MenACWY meningococcal vaccine as a control.

The gene calls are TRBV6-5 and TRBJ1-2, with 7 bases fitting TRBD1. CDR1 is MNHEY and CDR2 is SVGAGI in the germline V gene. V was pared by 6 bases and J by 6 bases, with 10 bases of the junction left unmatched. CDR3 length equals 14 residues. The CDR3 coding sequence is TGTGCCAGCAGCCGAGGGACAGACGGGGATGGCTACACCTTC. This codes for CASSRGTDGDGYTF.

V and J are TRBV27 and TRBJ2-1, with 9 nucleotides matching TRBD1. V lost 6 bases to trimming and J lost 2 bases; unmatched junction nucleotides: 8. The CDR3 loop spans 16 amino acids. Looked up from germline, CDR1 is MNHEY and CDR2 is SMNVEV (reference sequence). The CDR3 sequence is CASRIGTGSTYNEQFF. The CDR3 region has the DNA TGTGCCAGCAGGATCGGGACAGGGTCTACCTACAATGAGCAGTTCTTC.

The chain employs TRBV6-1 and TRBJ1-2; maybe TRBD1 (5 bases). V lost 8 bases and J lost 7, with 11 bases in between. Germline V gene sequence: CDR1 MNHNS, CDR2 SASEGT. This CDR3 contains 11 residues. The CDR3 here is CASGGGFGYTF. CDR3 nucleotide sequence: TGTGCCAGCGGGGGGGGATTTGGCTACACCTTC.

The rearrangement links TRBV12-3 or TRBV12-4 to TRBJ1-3; D not resolved. This CDR3 is built from 13 residues. V shed 4 bases and J shed 2 bases, with 6 bases lying between them. The CDR3 bases are TGTGCCAGCAGTTGGACGGCTGGAAACACCATATATTTT. This sequence encodes CASSWTAGNTIYF.

V usage is TRBV7-2 and J usage is TRBJ2-1; D unclear. Germline CDR1 reads SGHTA; CDR2 reads FQGNSA. This CDR3 comprises 11 residues. V gave up 6 bases and J gave up 8 bases, with 8 bases separating them. The CDR3 DNA sequence: TGTGCCAGCAGGGCCCGGTATGAGCAGTTCTTC. Protein sequence: CASRARYEQFF.

The chain combines TRBV19 with TRBJ1-1; 9 bases align to TRBD1. Germline V lookup: CDR1 LNHDA, CDR2 SQIVND (reference sequence). Losses at the gene ends were 5 bases for V and 1 base for J; bases not matched to a gene: 8. There are 16 residues in the CDR3. CDR3 loop: CASSAGQGVGNTEAFF. The CDR3 DNA sequence: TGTGCCAGTAGTGCGGGACAGGGCGTAGGGAACACTGAAGCTTTCTTT.

The chain joins TRBV19 to TRBJ1-5; 7 bases line up with TRBD1. Germline V gene data show CDR1 as LNHDA and CDR2 as SQIVND (reference sequence). Trimming took 5 bases from V and 4 from J; bases not matched to a gene: 5. There are 14 residues in the CDR3. The CDR3 DNA reads as TGTGCCAGTAGTCTGACAGGGAGGAATCAGCCCCAGCATTTT. Translated, it gives CASSLTGRNQPQHF.

The V and J genes are TRBV5-1 and TRBJ1-2, with 11 nucleotides matching TRBD1. V dropped 5 bases and J dropped 7; count of bases not matched to a gene: 7. The CDR3 length is 14 residues. CDR1 and CDR2 from the germline V gene are SGHRS and YFSETQ. CDR3 sequence reads: CASSKDRGHTGYTF. CDR3 bases: TGCGCCAGCAGTAAGGACAGGGGGCATACTGGCTACACCTTC.

The J gene is TRBJ1-1, the V gene TRBV7-3; D not certain. The CDR3 spans 13 residues. CDR1 SGHTA and CDR2 FQGTGA come from the germline V gene. The germline V and J ends were trimmed by 2 bases and 0 bases, with 4 bases remaining between them. The CDR3 nucleotides are TGTGCCAGCAGCTTACAGATGAACACTGAAGCTTTCTTT. It codes for CASSLQMNTEAFF.

This clone was recorded only once. J is TRBJ1-1 and V is TRBV6-5; D ambiguous. V was clipped by 6 bases and J by 4 bases, with 9 bases between them. Germline V lookup: CDR1 MNHEY, CDR2 SVGAGI. The CDR3 extends over 12 amino acids. The CDR3 spells CASSPRSTEAFF. The CDR3 nucleotides are TGTGCCAGCAGCCCCAGGAGCACTGAAGCTTTCTTT.

The chain carries TRBV11-2 and TRBJ2-5; the match to TRBD2 covers 12 bases. There are 15 residues in the CDR3. The V gene's germline CDR1 is SGHAT and CDR2 FQNNGV. V shed 5 bases, J shed 5 bases, and the junction held 6 bases outside the gene matches. The CDR3 DNA follows: TGTGCCAGCAGCATGAGACTAGCGGGGGTTGAGACCCAGTACTTC. Amino acids: CASSMRLAGVETQYF.

This chain connects TRBV9 to TRBJ2-1, with D hard to call. The CDR3 covers 13 residues. V shed 0 bases and J shed 6 bases, with 7 bases lying between them. Germline V gives CDR1 SGDLS, CDR2 YYNGEE. CDR3 loop: CASSVARSNEQFF. The CDR3 DNA reads as TGTGCCAGCAGCGTAGCACGGTCCAATGAGCAGTTCTTC.

This clone was detected once. This chain connects TRBV28 to TRBJ1-4; 8 bases line up with TRBD1. CDR1 and CDR2 (germline): MDHEN, SYDVKM. V shed 7 bases, J shed 11 bases, and the junction held 15 bases outside the gene matches. CDR3 size: 15 residues. The CDR3 spells CASKHGASDREKLFF. As DNA, the CDR3 is TGTGCCAGCAAGCATGGTGCTTCGGACAGGGAGAAACTGTTTTTT.

This clone has only one observation. The chain employs TRBV5-1 and TRBJ1-6; D is ambiguous. Deletions cut 0 bases from V and 9 bases from J, with 13 bases between. The V gene's germline CDR1 is SGHRS and CDR2 YFSETQ. The CDR3 has 15 residues. The CDR3, as DNA: TGCGCCAGCAGCTTGGATACCCGTAGGTCTTCACCCCTCCACTTT. It translates to CASSLDTRRSSPLHF.

This clone was seen just once. The chain links TRBV21-1 to TRBJ2-3; the D call TRBD2 from the table was never checked on the DNA. TRBV21-1 has pseudogene status. The CDR3 extends over 18 amino acids. The chain's CDR3 is CASSNGTLGSPSTDTQYF. The CDR3 region has the DNA TGTGCCAGCAGCAATGGTACCCTAGGTTCCCCTAGCACAGATACGCAGTATTTT.

This clone has a single count. The chain carries TRBV19 and TRBJ2-1, with 10 bases lining up with TRBD2. Trimming cost V 3 bases and J 7 bases; bases outside gene matches: 6. Germline values: CDR1 LNHDA, CDR2 SQIVND (reference sequence). The CDR3 is made up of 15 amino acids. The CDR3 reads CASSIIAGGKNEQFF. Here the CDR3 DNA reads TGTGCCAGTAGTATTATAGCGGGGGGTAAAAATGAGCAGTTCTTC.

The J gene is TRBJ1-1, the V gene TRBV7-9; D is uncertain. Germline V gene sequence: CDR1 SEHNR, CDR2 FQNEAQ (reference sequence). Trimming cost V 1 base and J 1 base, with 7 bases left between them. CDR3 length: 14 residues. For the CDR3, the DNA is TGTGCCAGCAGCTTAGGCCCAGGGAACACTGAAGCTTTCTTT. As protein: CASSLGPGNTEAFF.

This chain connects TRBV2 to TRBJ2-2; 11 nucleotides line up with TRBD2. The germline gives CDR1 SNHLY, CDR2 FYNNEI. With 4 bases clipped from V and 0 bases from J, the junction kept 10 bases outside the gene matches. There are 19 residues in the CDR3. DNA for the CDR3: TGTGCCAGCAGTGTTGTTTCTAGCGGGGGGAATTCGAACACCGGGGAGCTGTTTTTT. It is translated as CASSVVSSGGNSNTGELFF.

The CDR3 loop reads CASSQRGDGAGGAPLHF. The CDR3 bases are TGCGCCAGCAGCCAACGAGGTGATGGGGCGGGGGGGGCGCCCCTCCACTTT. The chain links TRBV4-3 to TRBJ1-6; maybe TRBD1 (6 bases). The CDR3 consists of 17 residues. Per the germline V gene, CDR1 is LGHNA and CDR2 is YSLEER. V was shortened by 2 bases and J by 13 bases, with 24 bases between the two germline ends.